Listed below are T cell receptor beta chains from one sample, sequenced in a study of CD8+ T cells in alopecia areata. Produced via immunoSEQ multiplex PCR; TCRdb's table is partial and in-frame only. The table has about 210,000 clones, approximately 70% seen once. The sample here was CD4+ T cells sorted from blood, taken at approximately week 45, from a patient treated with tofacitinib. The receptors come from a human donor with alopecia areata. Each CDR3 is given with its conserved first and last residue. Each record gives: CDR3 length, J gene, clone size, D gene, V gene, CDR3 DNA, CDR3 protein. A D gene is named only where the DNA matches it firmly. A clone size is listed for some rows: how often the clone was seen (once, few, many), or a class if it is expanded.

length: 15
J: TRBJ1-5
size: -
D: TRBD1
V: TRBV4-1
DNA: TGCGCCAGCAGCCAAGACCGGACAGGGTTCCAGCCCCAGCATTTT
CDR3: CASSQDRTGFQPQHF

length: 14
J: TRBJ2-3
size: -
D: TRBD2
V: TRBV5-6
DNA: TGTGCCAGCAGCTTGAAAGACGGGACTAACACGCAGTATTTT
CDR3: CASSLKDGTNTQYF

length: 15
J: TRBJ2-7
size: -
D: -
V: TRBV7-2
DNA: TGTGCCAGCACTTCCGAGTTCGGGGCTTCCTACGAGCAGTACTTC
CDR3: CASTSEFGASYEQYF

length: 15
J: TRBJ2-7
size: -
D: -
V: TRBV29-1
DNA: TGCAGCGTTCGTGGGTCTTTACTGAGCTCCTACGAGCAGTACTTC
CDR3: CSVRGSLLSSYEQYF

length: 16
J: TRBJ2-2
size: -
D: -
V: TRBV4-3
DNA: TGCGCCAGCAGCCCTAACAGGGCTTTTGAGACCGGGGAGCTGTTTTTT
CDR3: CASSPNRAFETGELFF

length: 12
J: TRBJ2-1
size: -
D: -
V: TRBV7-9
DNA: TGTGCCAGCAGCTTTGCCCGAGTCGAGCAGTTCTTC
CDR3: CASSFARVEQFF

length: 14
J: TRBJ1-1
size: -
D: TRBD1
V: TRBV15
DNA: TGTGCCACCAGCAGAGGGGGGACAGTATTTGAAGCTTTCTTT
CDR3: CATSRGGTVFEAFF

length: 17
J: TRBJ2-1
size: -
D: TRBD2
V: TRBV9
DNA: TGTGCCAGCAGCGTAGACCCCCCGAGCGGGGTAAACAATGAGCAGTTCTTC
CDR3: CASSVDPPSGVNNEQFF

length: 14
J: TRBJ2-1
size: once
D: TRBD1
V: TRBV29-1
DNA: TGCAGCGTTGTCCGGACAGGGGCCTACAATGAGCAGTTCTTC
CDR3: CSVVRTGAYNEQFF

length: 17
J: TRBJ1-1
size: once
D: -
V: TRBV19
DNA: TGTGCCAGTGCCCTGCGCACCCGGGGGGAAGGAAACACTGAAGCTTTCTTT
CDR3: CASALRTRGEGNTEAFF

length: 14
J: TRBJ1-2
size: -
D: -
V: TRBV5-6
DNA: TGTGCCAGCAGCAAGTACAGGGAGGAGTATGGCTACACCTTC
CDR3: CASSKYREEYGYTF

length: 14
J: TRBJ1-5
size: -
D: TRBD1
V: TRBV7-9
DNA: TGTGCCAGCAGCTTGGGACAGGGCAATCAGCCCCAGCATTTT
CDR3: CASSLGQGNQPQHF

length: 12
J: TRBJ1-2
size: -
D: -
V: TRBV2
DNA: TGTGCCAGCAGTGAAGCGCGTTATGGCTACACCTTC
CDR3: CASSEARYGYTF

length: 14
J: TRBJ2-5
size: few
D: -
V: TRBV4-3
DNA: TGCGCCAGCAGCCAAGGCAGGGCAGTGAAGACCCAGTACTTC
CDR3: CASSQGRAVKTQYF

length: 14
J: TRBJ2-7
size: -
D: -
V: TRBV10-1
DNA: TGCGCCAGCAGTGAGAATCTGTCCAGGGACGAGCAGTACTTC
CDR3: CASSENLSRDEQYF

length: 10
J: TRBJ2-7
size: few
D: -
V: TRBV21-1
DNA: TGTGCCAGCAGCAGTCACGAGCAGTACTTC
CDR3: CASSSHEQYF

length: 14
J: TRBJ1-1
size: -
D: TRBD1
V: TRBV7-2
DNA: TGTGCCAGCAGCTTACCCAGGGGGCACACTGAAGCTTTCTTT
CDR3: CASSLPRGHTEAFF

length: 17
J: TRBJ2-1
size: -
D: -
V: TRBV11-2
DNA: TGTGCCAGCACCACCCGGATTGGGGGCGGGGTATACAATGAGCAGTTCTTC
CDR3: CASTTRIGGGVYNEQFF

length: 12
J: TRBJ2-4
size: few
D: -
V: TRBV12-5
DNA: TGTGCTAGTGGTTTTGGCGAAGGCATTCAGTACTTC
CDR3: CASGFGEGIQYF

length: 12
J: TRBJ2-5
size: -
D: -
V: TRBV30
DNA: TGTGCCTGGAGGGTAGGGATAGAGACCCAGTACTTC
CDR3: CAWRVGIETQYF

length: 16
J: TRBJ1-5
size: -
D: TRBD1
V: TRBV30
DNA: TGTGCCTGGAGTCCATCGACAGGGGTAAATTGGGGGCCCCAGCATTTT
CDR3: CAWSPSTGVNWGPQHF

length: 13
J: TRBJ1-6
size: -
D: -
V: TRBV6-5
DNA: TGTGCCACCAGCCCGGACCCTAATTCACCCCTCCACTTT
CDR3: CATSPDPNSPLHF

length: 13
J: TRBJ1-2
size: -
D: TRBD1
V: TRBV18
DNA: TGTGCCAGCTCAGAGGGACAGGGGTATGGCTACACCTTC
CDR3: CASSEGQGYGYTF

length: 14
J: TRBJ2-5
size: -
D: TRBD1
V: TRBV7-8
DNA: TGTGCCAGCAGCTGGACAGGGGGGCAAGAGACCCAGTACTTC
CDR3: CASSWTGGQETQYF

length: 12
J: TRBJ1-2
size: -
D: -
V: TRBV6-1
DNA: TGTGCCAGCACCTCGGGAGACTATGGCTACACCTTC
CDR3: CASTSGDYGYTF

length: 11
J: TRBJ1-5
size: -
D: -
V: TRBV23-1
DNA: TGCGCCAGCGGGGACCGTCAGCCCCAGCATTTT
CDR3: CASGDRQPQHF

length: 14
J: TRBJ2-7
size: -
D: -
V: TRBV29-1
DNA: TGCAGCGTTGGAGTTACGGCGATGATCTACGAGCAGTACTTC
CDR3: CSVGVTAMIYEQYF

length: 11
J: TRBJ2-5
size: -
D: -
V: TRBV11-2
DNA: TGTGCCAGCAGCTCCCAAGAGACCCAGTACTTC
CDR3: CASSSQETQYF

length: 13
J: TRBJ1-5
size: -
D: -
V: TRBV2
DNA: TGTGCCAGCACTCGGACAGCAGGTCAGCCCCAGCATTTT
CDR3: CASTRTAGQPQHF

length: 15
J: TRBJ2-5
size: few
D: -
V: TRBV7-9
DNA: TGTGCCAGCAGCTACCTCCCAGGGGTGGGGGAGACCCAGTACTTC
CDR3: CASSYLPGVGETQYF

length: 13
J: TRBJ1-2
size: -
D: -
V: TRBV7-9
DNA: TGTGCCAGCAGCGACCGTGGGGGCTATGGCTACACCTTC
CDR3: CASSDRGGYGYTF

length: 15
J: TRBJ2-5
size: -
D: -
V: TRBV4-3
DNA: TGCGCCAGCAGCAAGAGGGCAGGGTTGAGTGAGACCCAGTACTTC
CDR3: CASSKRAGLSETQYF

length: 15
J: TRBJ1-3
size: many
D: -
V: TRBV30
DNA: TGTGCCTGGACTGTGGGACGGTCCTCTGGAAACACCATATATTTT
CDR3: CAWTVGRSSGNTIYF

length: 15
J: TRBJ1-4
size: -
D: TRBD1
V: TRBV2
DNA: TGTGCCAGCAGTGACCGGACAGGGGTGAGAGAAAAACTGTTTTTT
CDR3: CASSDRTGVREKLFF

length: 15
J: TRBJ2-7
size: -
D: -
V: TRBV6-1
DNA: TGTGCCAGCAGACCCGGCTGGGGGGATTCCTACGAGCAGTACTTC
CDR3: CASRPGWGDSYEQYF

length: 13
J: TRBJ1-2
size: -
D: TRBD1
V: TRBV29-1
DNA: TGCAGCGTTGGGGGACAGGGGAACTATGGCTACACCTTC
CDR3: CSVGGQGNYGYTF

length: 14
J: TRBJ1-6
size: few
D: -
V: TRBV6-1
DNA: TGTGCCAGCAGTTCCCCGGCCCGGGGTTCACCCCTCCACTTT
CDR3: CASSSPARGSPLHF

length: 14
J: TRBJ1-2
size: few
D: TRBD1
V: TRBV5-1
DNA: TGCGCCAGCAGCGACCGGGACAGGGGACCTGGCTACACCTTC
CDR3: CASSDRDRGPGYTF

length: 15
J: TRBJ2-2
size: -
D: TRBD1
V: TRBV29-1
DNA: TGCAGCGTTGGATCGGGACAGGGTATCACCGGGGAGCTGTTTTTT
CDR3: CSVGSGQGITGELFF

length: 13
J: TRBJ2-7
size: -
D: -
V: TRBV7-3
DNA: TGTGCCAGCAGCTCCCCCCTCACCGGCGAGCAGTACTTC
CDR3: CASSSPLTGEQYF

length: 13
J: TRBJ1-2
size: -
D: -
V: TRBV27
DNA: TGTGCCAGCAGTCCCCAAGGACAGTTAGGCTACACCTTC
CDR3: CASSPQGQLGYTF

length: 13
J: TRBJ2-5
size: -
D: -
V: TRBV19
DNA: TGTGCCAGTAGTATGGGGTCAGAAGAGACCCAGTACTTC
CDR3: CASSMGSEETQYF

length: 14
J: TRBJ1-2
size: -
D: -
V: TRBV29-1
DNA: TGCAGCGCTGCAGGGCGGGCCGGAGGGTATGGCTACACCTTC
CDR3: CSAAGRAGGYGYTF

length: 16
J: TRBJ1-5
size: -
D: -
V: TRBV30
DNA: TGTGCCTGGAGTGCCAACGCCGGGGTTCGCAATCAGCCCCAGCATTTT
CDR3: CAWSANAGVRNQPQHF

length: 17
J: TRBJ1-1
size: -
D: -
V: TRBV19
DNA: TGTGCCAGTAGTATAGGTAGGGCTCGCCAAATGGGCACTGAAGCTTTCTTT
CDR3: CASSIGRARQMGTEAFF

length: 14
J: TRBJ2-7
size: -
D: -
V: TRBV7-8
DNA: TGTGCCAGCAGCTTAGGGGTGGCGGCCTACGAGCAGTACTTC
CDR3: CASSLGVAAYEQYF

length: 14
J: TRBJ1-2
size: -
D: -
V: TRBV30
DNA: TGTGCCTGGAGCCGAGCCGCGGATAACTATGGCTACACCTTC
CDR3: CAWSRAADNYGYTF

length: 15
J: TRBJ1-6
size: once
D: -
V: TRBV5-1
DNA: TGCGCCAGCAGAGACATAGACAGACTAAATTCACCCCTCCACTTT
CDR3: CASRDIDRLNSPLHF

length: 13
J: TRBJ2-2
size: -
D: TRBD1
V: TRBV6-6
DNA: TGTGCCAGCAGCCACAGGGGTACCGGGGAGCTGTTTTTT
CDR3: CASSHRGTGELFF

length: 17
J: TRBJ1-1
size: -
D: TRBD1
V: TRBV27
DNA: TGTGCCAGCGGGACAGGGGGCGTCTTTGGTGGCCACACTGAAGCTTTCTTT
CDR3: CASGTGGVFGGHTEAFF

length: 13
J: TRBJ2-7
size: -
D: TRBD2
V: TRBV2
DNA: TGTGCCAGCAGCCTCGGCGGGGGGAGCGAGCAGTACTTC
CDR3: CASSLGGGSEQYF

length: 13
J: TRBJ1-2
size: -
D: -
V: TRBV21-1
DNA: TGTGCCAGCAGCACGCACAGGGAGCGGGGCTACACCTTC
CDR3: CASSTHRERGYTF

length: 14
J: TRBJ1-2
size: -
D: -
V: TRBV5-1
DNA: TGCGCCAGCAGCTTGCCGACAGAGCCCTATGGCTACACCTTC
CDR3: CASSLPTEPYGYTF

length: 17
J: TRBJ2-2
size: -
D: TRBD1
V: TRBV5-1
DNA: TGCGCCAGCACCAACCGGGACAGGGGGTCGTCCACCGGGGAGCTGTTTTTT
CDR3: CASTNRDRGSSTGELFF

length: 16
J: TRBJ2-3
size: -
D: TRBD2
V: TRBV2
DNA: TGTGCCAGCAGGCTTCGAGCGGGGGGGCCGGGAGATACGCAGTATTTT
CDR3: CASRLRAGGPGDTQYF